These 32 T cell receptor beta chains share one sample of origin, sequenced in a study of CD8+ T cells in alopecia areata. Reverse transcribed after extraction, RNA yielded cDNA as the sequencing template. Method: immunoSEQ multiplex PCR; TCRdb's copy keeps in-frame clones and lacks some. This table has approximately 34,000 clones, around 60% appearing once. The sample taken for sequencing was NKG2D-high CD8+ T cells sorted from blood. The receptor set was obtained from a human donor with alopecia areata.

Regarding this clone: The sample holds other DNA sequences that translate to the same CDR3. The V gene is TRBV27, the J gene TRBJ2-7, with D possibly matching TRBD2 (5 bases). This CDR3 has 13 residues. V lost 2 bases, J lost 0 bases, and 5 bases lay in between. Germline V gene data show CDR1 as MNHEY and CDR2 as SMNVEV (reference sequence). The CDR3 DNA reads TGTGCCAGCAGTTTAACTAGCTCCTACGAGCAGTACTTC. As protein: CASSLTSSYEQYF.

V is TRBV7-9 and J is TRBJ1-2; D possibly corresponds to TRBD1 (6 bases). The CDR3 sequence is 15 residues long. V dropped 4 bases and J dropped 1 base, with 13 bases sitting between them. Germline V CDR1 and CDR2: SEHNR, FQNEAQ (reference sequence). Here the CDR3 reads CASSSADRNNYGYTF. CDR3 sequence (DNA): TGTGCCAGCAGCTCCGCCGACAGGAATAACTATGGCTACACCTTC.

CDR3 nucleotides: TGTGCCAGCGGGTCCCGGGACAGGGTGGGCGATGAGCAGTTCTTC. Translation gives CASGSRDRVGDEQFF. V is TRBV28 and J is TRBJ2-1; 9 bases map to TRBD1. J lost 8 bases, V lost 8 bases, and 13 bases had no gene match. This CDR3 comprises 15 residues. CDR1 and CDR2 (germline): MDHEN, SYDVKM.

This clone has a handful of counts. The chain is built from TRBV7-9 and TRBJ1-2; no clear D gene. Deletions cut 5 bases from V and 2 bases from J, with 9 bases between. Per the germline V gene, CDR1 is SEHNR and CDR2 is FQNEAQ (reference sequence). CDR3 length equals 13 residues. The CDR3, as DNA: TGTGCCAGCAGCCTAGAGCCAAACTATGGCTACACCTTC. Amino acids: CASSLEPNYGYTF.

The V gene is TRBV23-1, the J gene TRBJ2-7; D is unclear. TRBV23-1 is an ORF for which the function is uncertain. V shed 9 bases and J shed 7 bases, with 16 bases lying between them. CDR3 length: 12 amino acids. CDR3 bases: TGCGCCAGACCGGACGGTCCAAGGGAGCAGTACTTC. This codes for CARPDGPREQYF.

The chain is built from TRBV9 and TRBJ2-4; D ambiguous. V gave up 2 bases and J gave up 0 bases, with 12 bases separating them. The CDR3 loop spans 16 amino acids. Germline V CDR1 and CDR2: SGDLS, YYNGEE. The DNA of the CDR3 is TGTGCCAGCAGCGTCGCCGATAAGGGAGCCAAAAACATTCAGTACTTC. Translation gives CASSVADKGAKNIQYF.

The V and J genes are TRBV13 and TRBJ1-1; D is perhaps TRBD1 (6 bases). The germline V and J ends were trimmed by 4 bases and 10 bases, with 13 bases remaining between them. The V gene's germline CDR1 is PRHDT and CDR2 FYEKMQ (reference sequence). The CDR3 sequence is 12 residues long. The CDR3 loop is CASSSDSLGAFF. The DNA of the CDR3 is TGTGCCAGCAGCTCGGACAGTTTGGGAGCTTTCTTT.

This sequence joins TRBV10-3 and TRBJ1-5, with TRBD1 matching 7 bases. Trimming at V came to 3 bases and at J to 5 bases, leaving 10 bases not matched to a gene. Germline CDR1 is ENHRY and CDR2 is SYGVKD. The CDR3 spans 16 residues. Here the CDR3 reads CAISDSDRAGYQPQHF. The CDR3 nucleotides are TGTGCCATCAGTGACTCCGACAGGGCAGGATATCAGCCCCAGCATTTT.

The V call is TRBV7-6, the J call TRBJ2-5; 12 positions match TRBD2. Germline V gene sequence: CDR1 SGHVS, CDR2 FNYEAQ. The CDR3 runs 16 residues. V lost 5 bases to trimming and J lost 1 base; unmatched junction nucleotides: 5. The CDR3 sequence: CASSHGLAGIQETQYF. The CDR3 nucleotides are TGTGCCAGCAGCCACGGACTAGCGGGGATCCAAGAGACCCAGTACTTC.

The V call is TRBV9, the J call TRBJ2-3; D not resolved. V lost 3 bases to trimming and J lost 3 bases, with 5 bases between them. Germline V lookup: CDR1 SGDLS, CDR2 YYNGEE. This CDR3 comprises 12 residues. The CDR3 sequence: CASSGATDTQYF. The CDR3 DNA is TGTGCCAGCAGCGGGGCGACAGATACGCAGTATTTT.

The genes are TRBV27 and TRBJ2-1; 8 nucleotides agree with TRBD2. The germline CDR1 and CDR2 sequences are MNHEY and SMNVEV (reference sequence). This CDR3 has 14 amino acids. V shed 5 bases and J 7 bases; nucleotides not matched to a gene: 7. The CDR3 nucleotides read TGTGCCAGCAGTCCGACGACTAGCGTAAATGAGCAGTTCTTC. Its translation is CASSPTTSVNEQFF.

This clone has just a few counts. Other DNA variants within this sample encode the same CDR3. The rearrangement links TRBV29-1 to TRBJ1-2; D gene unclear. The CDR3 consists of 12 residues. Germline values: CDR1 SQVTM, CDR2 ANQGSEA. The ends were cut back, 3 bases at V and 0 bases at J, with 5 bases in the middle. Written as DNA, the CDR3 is TGCAGCGTTGAGGCATCTAACTATGGCTACACCTTC. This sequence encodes CSVEASNYGYTF.

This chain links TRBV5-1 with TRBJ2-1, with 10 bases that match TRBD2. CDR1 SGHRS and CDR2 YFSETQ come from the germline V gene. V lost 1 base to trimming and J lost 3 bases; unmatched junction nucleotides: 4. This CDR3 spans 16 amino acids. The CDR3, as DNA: TGCGCCAGCAGCTTGTCCAGCGGGGGGGACTACAATGAGCAGTTCTTC. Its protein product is CASSLSSGGDYNEQFF.

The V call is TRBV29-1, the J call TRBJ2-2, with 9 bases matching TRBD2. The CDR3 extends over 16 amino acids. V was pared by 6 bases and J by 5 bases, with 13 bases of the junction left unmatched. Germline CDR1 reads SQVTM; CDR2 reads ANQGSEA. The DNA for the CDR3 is TGCAGCGTCCTTAGCGGGGGAGCCCCGAGGACCGGGGAGCTGTTTTTT. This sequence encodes CSVLSGGAPRTGELFF.

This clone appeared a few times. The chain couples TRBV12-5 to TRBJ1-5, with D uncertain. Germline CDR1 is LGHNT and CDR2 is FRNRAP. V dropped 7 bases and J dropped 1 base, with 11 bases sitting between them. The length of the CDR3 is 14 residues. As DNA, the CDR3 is TGTGCTAGTGCCCTCAATCCGAGCAATCAGCCCCAGCATTTT. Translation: CASALNPSNQPQHF.

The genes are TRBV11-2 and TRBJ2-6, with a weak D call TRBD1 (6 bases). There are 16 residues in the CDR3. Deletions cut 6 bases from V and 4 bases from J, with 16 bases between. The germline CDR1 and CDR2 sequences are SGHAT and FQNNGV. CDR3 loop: CASRVSSGAGANVLTF. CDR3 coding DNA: TGTGCCAGCAGAGTGTCGTCAGGGGCCGGGGCCAACGTCCTGACTTTC.

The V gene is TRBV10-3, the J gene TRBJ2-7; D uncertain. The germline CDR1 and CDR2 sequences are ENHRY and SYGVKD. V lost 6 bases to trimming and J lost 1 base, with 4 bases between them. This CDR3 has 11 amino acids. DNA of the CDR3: TGTGCCATCAGCCAGTCCTACGAGCAGTACTTC. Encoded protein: CAISQSYEQYF.

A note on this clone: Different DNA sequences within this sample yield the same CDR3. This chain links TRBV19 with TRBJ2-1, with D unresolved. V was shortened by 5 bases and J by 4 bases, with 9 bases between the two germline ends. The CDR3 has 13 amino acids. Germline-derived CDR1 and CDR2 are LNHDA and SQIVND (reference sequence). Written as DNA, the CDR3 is TGTGCCAGTAGTTCCGGTATTTACAATGAGCAGTTCTTC. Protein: CASSSGIYNEQFF. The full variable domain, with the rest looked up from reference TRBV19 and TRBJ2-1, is DGGITQSPKYLFRKEGQNVTLSCEQNLNHDAMYWYRQDPGQGLRLIYYSQIVNDFQKGDIAEGYSVSREKKESFPLTVTSAQKNPTAFYLCASSSGIYNEQFFGPGTRLTVL.

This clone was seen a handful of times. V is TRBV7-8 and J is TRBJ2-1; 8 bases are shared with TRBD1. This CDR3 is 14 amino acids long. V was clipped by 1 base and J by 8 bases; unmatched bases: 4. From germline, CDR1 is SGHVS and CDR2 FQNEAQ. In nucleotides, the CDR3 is TGTGCCAGCAGCTTAGGGACAGGGTGGCATGAGCAGTTCTTC. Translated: CASSLGTGWHEQFF.

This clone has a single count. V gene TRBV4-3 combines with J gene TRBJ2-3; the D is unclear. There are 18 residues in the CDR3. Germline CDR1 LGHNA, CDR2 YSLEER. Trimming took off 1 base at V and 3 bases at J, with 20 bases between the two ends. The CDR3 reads CASSQAVYPRSETDTQYF. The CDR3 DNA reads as TGCGCCAGCAGCCAAGCAGTCTATCCCCGATCGGAAACAGATACGCAGTATTTT.

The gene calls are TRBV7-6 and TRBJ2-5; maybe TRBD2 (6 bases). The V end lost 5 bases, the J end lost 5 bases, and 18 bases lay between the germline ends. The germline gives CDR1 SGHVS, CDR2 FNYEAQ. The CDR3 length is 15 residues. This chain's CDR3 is CASSPQGYLAETQYF. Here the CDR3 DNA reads TGTGCCAGCAGCCCCCAGGGATACCTAGCGGAGACCCAGTACTTC. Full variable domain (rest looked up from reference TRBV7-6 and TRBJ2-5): GAGVSQSPRYKVTKRGQDVALRCDPISGHVSLYWYRQALGQGPEFLTYFNYEAQQDKSGLPNDRFSAERPEGSISTLTIQRTEQRDSAMYRCASSPQGYLAETQYFGPGTRLLVL.

The CDR3 region is CASGLNRGGTEAFF. The CDR3 DNA follows: TGTGCTAGTGGTTTGAATAGAGGGGGAACTGAAGCTTTCTTT. J is TRBJ1-1 and V is TRBV12-5, with a possible D match to TRBD1 (6 bases). In germline, CDR1 is LGHNT, CDR2 FRNRAP. V was pared by 2 bases and J by 5 bases, with 12 bases between. CDR3 length equals 14 residues.

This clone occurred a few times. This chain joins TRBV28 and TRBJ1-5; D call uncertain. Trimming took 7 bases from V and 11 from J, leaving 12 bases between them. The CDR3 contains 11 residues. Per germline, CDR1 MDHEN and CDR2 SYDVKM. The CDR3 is CASNSPPAQHF. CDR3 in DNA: TGTGCCAGCAATTCCCCCCCGGCCCAGCATTTT.

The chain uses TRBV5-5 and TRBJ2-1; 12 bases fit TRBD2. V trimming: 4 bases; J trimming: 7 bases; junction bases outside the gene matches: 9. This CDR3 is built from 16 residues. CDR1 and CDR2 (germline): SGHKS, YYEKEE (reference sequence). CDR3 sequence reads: CASSPRLAGEENEQFF. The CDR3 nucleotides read TGTGCCAGCAGCCCCCGACTAGCGGGGGAGGAGAATGAGCAGTTCTTC.

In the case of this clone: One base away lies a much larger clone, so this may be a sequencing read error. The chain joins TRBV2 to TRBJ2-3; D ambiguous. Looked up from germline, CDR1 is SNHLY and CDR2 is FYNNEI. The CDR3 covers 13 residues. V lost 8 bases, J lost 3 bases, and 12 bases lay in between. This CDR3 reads CASWRRRTDTQYF. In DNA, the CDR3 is TGTGCCAGCTGGCGGCGAAGAACAGATACGCAGTATTTT. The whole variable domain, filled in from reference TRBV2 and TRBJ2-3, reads EPEVTQTPSHQVTQMGQEVILRCVPISNHLYFYWYRQILGQKVEFLVSFYNNEISEKSEIFDDQFSVERPDGSNFTLKIRSTKLEDSAMYFCASWRRRTDTQYFGPGTRLTVL.

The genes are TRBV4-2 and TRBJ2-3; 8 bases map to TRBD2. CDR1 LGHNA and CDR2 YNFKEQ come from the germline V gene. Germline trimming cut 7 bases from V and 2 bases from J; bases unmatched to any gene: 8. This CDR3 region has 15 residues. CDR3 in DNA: TGTGCCAGCAAGAGACTAGCGAGTCTCACAGATACGCAGTATTTT. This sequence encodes CASKRLASLTDTQYF.

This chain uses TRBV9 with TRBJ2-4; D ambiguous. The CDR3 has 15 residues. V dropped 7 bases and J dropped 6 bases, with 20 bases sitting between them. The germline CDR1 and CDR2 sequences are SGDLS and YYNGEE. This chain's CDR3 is CASQKGSSQGNIQYF. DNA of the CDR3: TGTGCCAGCCAGAAAGGCAGTAGCCAAGGAAACATTCAGTACTTC.

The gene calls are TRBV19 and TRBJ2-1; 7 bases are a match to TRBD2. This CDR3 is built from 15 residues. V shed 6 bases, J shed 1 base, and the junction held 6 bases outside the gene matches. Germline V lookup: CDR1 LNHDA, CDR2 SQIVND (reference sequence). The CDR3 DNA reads TGTGCCAGTAGGGGGACTATCCATTCCTACAATGAGCAGTTCTTC. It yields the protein CASRGTIHSYNEQFF.

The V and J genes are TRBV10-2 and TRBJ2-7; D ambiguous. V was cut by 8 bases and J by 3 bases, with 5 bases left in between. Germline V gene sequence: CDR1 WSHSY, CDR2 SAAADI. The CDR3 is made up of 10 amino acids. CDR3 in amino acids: CASGNYEQYF. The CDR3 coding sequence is TGCGCCAGCGGAAACTACGAGCAGTACTTC.

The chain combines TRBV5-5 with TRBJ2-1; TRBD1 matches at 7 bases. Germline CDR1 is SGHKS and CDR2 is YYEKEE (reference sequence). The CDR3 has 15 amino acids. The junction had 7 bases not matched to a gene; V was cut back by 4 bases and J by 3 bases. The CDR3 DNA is TGTGCCAGCAGCCCATCCCGGGACAGCTACAATGAGCAGTTCTTC. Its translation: CASSPSRDSYNEQFF. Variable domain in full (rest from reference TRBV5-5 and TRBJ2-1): DAGVTQSPTHLIKTRGQQVTLRCSPISGHKSVSWYQQVLGQGPQFIFQYYEKEERGRGNFPDRFSARQFPNYSSELNVNALLLGDSALYLCASSPSRDSYNEQFFGPGTRLTVL.

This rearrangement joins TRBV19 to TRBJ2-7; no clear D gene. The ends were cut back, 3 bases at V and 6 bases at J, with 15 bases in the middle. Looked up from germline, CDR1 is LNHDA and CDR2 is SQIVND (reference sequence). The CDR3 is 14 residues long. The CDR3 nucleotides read TGTGCCAGTAGTATTAAGGTCCTCGGGTCCGAGCAGTACTTC. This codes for CASSIKVLGSEQYF. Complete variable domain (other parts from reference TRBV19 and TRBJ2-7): DGGITQSPKYLFRKEGQNVTLSCEQNLNHDAMYWYRQDPGQGLRLIYYSQIVNDFQKGDIAEGYSVSREKKESFPLTVTSAQKNPTAFYLCASSIKVLGSEQYFGPGTRLTVT.

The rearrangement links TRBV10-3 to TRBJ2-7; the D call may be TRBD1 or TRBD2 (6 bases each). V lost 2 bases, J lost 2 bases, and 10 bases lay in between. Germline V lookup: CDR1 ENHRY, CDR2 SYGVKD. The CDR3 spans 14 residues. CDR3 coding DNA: TGTGCCATCAGTGAGCCGAGGGGGGCCTACGAGCAGTACTTC. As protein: CAISEPRGAYEQYF.